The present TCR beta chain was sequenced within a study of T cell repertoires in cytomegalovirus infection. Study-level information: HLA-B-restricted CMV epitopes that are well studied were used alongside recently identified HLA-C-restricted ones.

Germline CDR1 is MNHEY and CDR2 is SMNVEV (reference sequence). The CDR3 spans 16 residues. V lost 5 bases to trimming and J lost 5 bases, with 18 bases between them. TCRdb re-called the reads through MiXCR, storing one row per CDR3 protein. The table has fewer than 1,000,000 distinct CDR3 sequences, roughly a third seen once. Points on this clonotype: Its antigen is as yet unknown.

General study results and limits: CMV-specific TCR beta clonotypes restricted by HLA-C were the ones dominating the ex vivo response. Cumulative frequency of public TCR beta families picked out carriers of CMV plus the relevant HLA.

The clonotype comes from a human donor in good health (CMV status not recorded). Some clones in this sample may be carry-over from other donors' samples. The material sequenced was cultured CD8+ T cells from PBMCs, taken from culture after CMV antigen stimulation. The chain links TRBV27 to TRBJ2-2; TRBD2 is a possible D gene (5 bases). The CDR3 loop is CASSRTGLMRTGELFF. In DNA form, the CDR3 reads TGTGCCAGCAGTAGGACTGGGCTGATGAGGACCGGGGAGCTGTTTTTT.